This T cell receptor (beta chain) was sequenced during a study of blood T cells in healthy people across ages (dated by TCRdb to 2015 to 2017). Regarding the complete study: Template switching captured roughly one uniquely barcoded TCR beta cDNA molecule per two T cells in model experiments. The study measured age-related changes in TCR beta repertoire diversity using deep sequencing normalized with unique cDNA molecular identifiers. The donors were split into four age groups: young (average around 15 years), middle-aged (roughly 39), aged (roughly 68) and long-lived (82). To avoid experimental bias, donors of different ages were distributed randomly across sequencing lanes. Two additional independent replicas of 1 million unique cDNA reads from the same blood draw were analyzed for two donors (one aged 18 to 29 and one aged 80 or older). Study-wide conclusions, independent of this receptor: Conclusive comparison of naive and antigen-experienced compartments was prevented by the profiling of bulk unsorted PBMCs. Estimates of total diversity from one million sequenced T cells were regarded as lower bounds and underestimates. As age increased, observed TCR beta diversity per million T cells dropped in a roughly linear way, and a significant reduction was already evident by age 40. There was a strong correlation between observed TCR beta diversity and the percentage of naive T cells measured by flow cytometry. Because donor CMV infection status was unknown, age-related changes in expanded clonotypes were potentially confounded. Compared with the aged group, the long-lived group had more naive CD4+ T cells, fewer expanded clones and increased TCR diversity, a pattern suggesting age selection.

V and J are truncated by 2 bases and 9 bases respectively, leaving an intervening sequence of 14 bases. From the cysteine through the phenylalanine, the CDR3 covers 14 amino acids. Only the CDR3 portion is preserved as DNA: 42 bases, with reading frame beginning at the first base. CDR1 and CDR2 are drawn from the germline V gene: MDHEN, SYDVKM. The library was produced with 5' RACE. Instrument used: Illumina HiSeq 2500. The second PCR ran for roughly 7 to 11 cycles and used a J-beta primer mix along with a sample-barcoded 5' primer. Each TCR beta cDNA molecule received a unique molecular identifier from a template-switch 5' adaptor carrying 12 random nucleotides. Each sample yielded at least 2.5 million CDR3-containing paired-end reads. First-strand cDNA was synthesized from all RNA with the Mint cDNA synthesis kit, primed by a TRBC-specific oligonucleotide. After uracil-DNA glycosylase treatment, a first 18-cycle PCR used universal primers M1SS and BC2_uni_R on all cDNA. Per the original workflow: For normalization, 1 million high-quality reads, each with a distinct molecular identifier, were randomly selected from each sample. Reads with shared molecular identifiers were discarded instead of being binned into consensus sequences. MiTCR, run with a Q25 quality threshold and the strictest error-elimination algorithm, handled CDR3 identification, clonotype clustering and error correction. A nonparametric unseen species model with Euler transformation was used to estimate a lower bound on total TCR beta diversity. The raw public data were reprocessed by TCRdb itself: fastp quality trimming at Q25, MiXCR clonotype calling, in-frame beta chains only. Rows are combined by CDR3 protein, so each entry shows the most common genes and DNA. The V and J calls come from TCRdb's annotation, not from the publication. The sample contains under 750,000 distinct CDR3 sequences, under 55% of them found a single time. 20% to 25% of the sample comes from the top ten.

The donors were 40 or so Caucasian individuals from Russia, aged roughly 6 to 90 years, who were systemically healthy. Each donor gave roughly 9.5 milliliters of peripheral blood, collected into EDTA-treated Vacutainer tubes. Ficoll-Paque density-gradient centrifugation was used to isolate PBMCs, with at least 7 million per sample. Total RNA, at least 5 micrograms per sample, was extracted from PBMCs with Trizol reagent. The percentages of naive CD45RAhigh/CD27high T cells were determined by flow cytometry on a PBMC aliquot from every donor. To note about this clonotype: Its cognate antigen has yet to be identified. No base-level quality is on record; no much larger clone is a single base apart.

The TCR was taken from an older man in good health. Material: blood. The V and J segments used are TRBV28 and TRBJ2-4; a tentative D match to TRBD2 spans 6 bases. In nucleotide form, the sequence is TGTGCCAGCAGTTTAGTGACTAGTCGGGCCATTCAGTACTTC. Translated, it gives CASSLVTSRAIQYF.